A single sample is the source of the 21 T cell receptor beta chains below, sequenced in a study of identical twins. TCRdb reanalysed the 5' RACE reads using MiXCR and keeps one entry per CDR3 protein. There are about 700,000 distinct CDR3 sequences in the sample; more than 6.5% occur only once, and 0.98% lies in the top ten. This sample was also put to use in a study of yellow fever vaccine responses in identical twins.

Sequencing was carried out using PBMCs. The origin of the receptors is a woman younger than 35 in good health.

The rearrangement joins TRBV4-1 to TRBJ2-4; D not resolved. Germline CDR1 is MGHRA and CDR2 is YSYEKL. V lost 0 bases and J lost 2, with 8 bases in between. The CDR3 runs to 15 residues. CDR3 sequence: CASSQEGKTKNIQYF. The CDR3 nucleotides read TGCGCCAGCAGCCAAGAGGGGAAGACCAAAAACATTCAGTACTTC.

This clonotype was seen a few times. This chain joins TRBV11-2 and TRBJ2-2; no firm D call. Germline assignment: CDR1 SGHAT and CDR2 FQNNGV. This CDR3 comprises 17 residues. Trimming left V 3 bases short and J 0 bases short, with 14 bases between. The CDR3, as DNA: TGTGCCAGCAGCTTTAACGGGCGCCTAACGAACACCGGGGAGCTGTTTTTT. It translates to CASSFNGRLTNTGELFF.

The chain joins TRBV20-1 to TRBJ2-7; perhaps D is TRBD1 or TRBD2 (7 bases each). Germline lookup yields CDR1 DFQATT and CDR2 SNEGSKA (reference sequence). This CDR3 region has 15 residues. V gave up 1 base and J gave up 2 bases, with 15 bases separating them. CDR3 nucleotide sequence: TGCAGTGCTAGAGCAGGGGGGGACTTCCCCTACGAGCAGTACTTC. It encodes CSARAGGDFPYEQYF.

In this sample, this clonotype turned up many times. The V call is TRBV2, the J call TRBJ2-1, with 10 bases that match TRBD2. The CDR3 length is 18 residues. The ends lost 0 bases at V and 0 bases at J; junction bases unmatched: 5. Germline V CDR1 and CDR2: SNHLY, FYNNEI. The DNA of the CDR3 is TGTGCCAGCAGTGAAGCTAGCGGGGGGCTAAGCTCCTACAATGAGCAGTTCTTC. This translates into CASSEASGGLSSYNEQFF.

This clonotype was seen ten or more times. This chain connects TRBV7-3 to TRBJ2-7, with D possibly being TRBD1 (7 bases). This CDR3 comprises 13 residues. Trimming pared 5 bases from V and 6 bases from J, leaving 14 bases between. Germline assignment: CDR1 SGHTA and CDR2 FQGTGA. CDR3 in amino acids: CASSARQGLEQYF. The CDR3 DNA follows: TGTGCCAGCAGCGCTAGACAGGGACTCGAGCAGTACTTC.

The chain uses TRBV25-1 and TRBJ2-7; 14 bases are a match to TRBD2. Germline CDR1 and CDR2: MGHDK and SYGVNS. J was trimmed by 7 bases and V by 5 bases; bases with no gene match: 13. The CDR3 is 17 residues long. CDR3 in amino acids: CASSPSPGTSGGGEQYF. The CDR3 nucleotides read TGTGCCAGCAGTCCTTCACCCGGGACTAGCGGGGGTGGAGAGCAGTACTTC.

This clonotype occurred many times. This chain uses TRBV6-1 with TRBJ2-3, with 10 bases matching TRBD2. Looked up from germline, CDR1 is MNHNS and CDR2 is SASEGT. V dropped 6 bases and J dropped 6; count of bases not matched to a gene: 6. This CDR3 comprises 14 residues. CDR3 loop: CASSPGLASDTQYF. The CDR3 DNA reads as TGTGCCAGCAGCCCGGGACTAGCGAGCGATACGCAGTATTTT.

The chain uses TRBV11-2 and TRBJ2-3; D may be TRBD1 (5 bases). From germline, CDR1 is SGHAT and CDR2 FQNNGV. The germline V and J ends were trimmed by 3 bases and 7 bases, with 11 bases remaining between them. The CDR3 has 13 amino acids. For the CDR3, the DNA is TGTGCCAGCAGCTTGGGGCCCGAGTATACGCAGTATTTT. The encoded protein is CASSLGPEYTQYF.

This chain joins TRBV27 and TRBJ2-3, with D maybe TRBD1 (5 bases). The ends were cut back, 8 bases at V and 0 bases at J, with 15 bases in the middle. The CDR3 totals 15 residues. Germline V lookup: CDR1 MNHEY, CDR2 SMNVEV (reference sequence). The CDR3 DNA is TGTGCCAGCTCAAATTTGGGGCATAGCACAGATACGCAGTATTTT. It specifies CASSNLGHSTDTQYF.

V gene TRBV27 combines with J gene TRBJ2-3; TRBD2 might be the D (5 bases). Germline V gene lookup returns CDR1 MNHEY and CDR2 SMNVEV (reference sequence). The germline V and J ends were trimmed by 5 bases and 2 bases, with 11 bases remaining between them. The CDR3 length is 14 residues. The CDR3 nucleotides are TGTGCCAGCAGTCCCCAGAGGGTCACAGATACGCAGTATTTT. It is translated as CASSPQRVTDTQYF.

This clonotype has a handful of counts. The chain is built from TRBV11-2 and TRBJ2-5, with D unclear. V was shortened by 3 bases and J by 5 bases, with 13 bases between the two germline ends. CDR3 length: 14 residues. Germline V gene sequence: CDR1 SGHAT, CDR2 FQNNGV. As DNA, the CDR3 is TGTGCCAGCAGCTTCGGAATAGGTGGGGAGACCCAGTACTTC. It specifies CASSFGIGGETQYF.

Worth noting for this clonotype: This may arise from a read error, as a much more abundant clone is one base away. The V and J genes are TRBV4-3 and TRBJ2-2; TRBD2 is a possible D gene (5 bases). Germline V lookup: CDR1 LGHNA, CDR2 YSLEER. This CDR3 is 15 amino acids long. The CDR3 here is CASSPSLPYTGELLF. The CDR3 DNA is TGCGCCAGCAGCCCCAGCCTCCCCTACACCGGGGAGCTGCTTTTT.

This clonotype has a count of ten or more. The chain is built from TRBV12-3 or TRBV12-4 and TRBJ2-1; D tentatively reads TRBD1 or TRBD2 (6 bases each). V was pared by 7 bases and J by 5 bases, with 24 bases between. The CDR3 is 17 residues long. CDR3 sequence (DNA): TGTGCCAGCACTTGGGGGGCAGGGAAGCTTCTCAACAATGAGCAGTTCTTC. This codes for CASTWGAGKLLNNEQFF.

The J gene is TRBJ2-1, the V gene TRBV24-1, with 10 bases that match TRBD2. V lost 4 bases and J lost 6; bases outside the gene matches: 11. Germline assignment: CDR1 KGHDR and CDR2 SFDVKD. CDR3 length: 17 residues. CDR3 in DNA: TGTGCCACCAGTGACCTCCCCGGGCTAGCGGGAGTCAATGAGCAGTTCTTC. Protein: CATSDLPGLAGVNEQFF.

Many counts were recorded for this clonotype. The V gene is TRBV2, the J gene TRBJ2-2, with D possibly TRBD1 on 6 matching bases. The germline V gene encodes CDR1 SNHLY and CDR2 FYNNEI. Trimming took 5 bases from V and 6 from J, leaving 10 bases between them. The CDR3 sequence is 13 residues long. The CDR3 DNA reads TGTGCCAGCAGTACCACAGGGTCCGGGGAGCTGTTTTTT. It translates to CASSTTGSGELFF.

This clonotype has just a few counts. The rearrangement joins TRBV2 to TRBJ1-1; the match to TRBD1 covers 10 bases. V dropped 6 bases and J dropped 4; count of bases not matched to a gene: 11. The germline CDR1 and CDR2 sequences are SNHLY and FYNNEI. This CDR3 contains 16 residues. CDR3 loop: CASSFTGTGVRTEAFF. CDR3 DNA sequence: TGTGCCAGCAGCTTTACCGGGACAGGGGTACGCACTGAAGCTTTCTTT.

This clonotype was detected many times. The chain joins TRBV2 to TRBJ2-1; 7 bases match TRBD1. Losses at the gene ends were 4 bases for V and 4 bases for J; bases not matched to a gene: 1. Germline values: CDR1 SNHLY, CDR2 FYNNEI. The CDR3 consists of 13 residues. CDR3 protein: CASSGDRYNEQFF. The CDR3 nucleotides read TGTGCCAGCAGTGGGGACAGATACAATGAGCAGTTCTTC.

This clonotype was counted between two and nine times. The chain uses TRBV7-9 and TRBJ1-2; no firm D call. V gave up 4 bases and J gave up 4 bases, with 13 bases separating them. The CDR3 runs 14 residues. Germline V lookup: CDR1 SEHNR, CDR2 FQNEAQ (reference sequence). The CDR3 spells CASSSSVDPYGYTF. DNA of the CDR3: TGTGCCAGCAGCTCATCAGTGGATCCCTATGGCTACACCTTC.

The chain uses TRBV27 and TRBJ2-7, with TRBD2 matching over 8 bases. The CDR3 has 16 amino acids. Germline trimming cut 0 bases from V and 6 bases from J; bases unmatched to any gene: 10. Germline CDR1 reads MNHEY; CDR2 reads SMNVEV (reference sequence). The CDR3 is CASSLSIVLAVREQYF. CDR3 nucleotide sequence: TGTGCCAGCAGTTTATCCATTGTACTAGCGGTGCGCGAGCAGTACTTC.

The chain uses TRBV27 and TRBJ2-7, with 10 bases matching TRBD2. Germline V CDR1 and CDR2: MNHEY, SMNVEV (reference sequence). The CDR3 runs 14 residues. J was trimmed by 5 bases and V by 3 bases; bases with no gene match: 4. CDR3 sequence reads: CASSFGTSVNEQYF. CDR3 nucleotides: TGTGCCAGCAGTTTTGGGACTAGCGTTAACGAGCAGTACTTC.

In this sample, this clonotype turned up a few times. The chain combines TRBV20-1 with TRBJ2-7; 8 positions match TRBD2. V shed 6 bases, J shed 3 bases, and the junction held 13 bases outside the gene matches. Germline CDR1 is DFQATT and CDR2 is SNEGSKA (reference sequence). This CDR3 region has 15 residues. CDR3 loop: CSASTGAGANYEQYF. The CDR3 DNA is TGCAGTGCGTCAACTGGAGCGGGGGCAAACTACGAGCAGTACTTC.